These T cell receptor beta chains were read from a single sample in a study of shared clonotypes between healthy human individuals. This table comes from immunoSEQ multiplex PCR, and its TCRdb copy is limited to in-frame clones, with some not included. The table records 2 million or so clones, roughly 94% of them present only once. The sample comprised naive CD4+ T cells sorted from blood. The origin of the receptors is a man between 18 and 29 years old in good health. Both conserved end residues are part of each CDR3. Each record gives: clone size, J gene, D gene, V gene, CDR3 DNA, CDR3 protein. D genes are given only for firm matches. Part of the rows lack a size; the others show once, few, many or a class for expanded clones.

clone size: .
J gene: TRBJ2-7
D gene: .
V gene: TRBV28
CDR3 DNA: TGTGCCAGCAGTTCTACGCCGACAGAAGGTGAGCAGTACTTC
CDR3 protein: CASSSTPTEGEQYF

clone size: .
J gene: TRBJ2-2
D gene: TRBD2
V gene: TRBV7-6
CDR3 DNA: TGTGCCAGCAGCTGGACAGTGGGACTAGCGGGAGGGCCCGGGGAGCTGTTTTTT
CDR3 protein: CASSWTVGLAGGPGELFF

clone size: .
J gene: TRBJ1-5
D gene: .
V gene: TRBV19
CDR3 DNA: TGTGCCAGTACAACATTCGGGAATCAGCCCCAGCATTTT
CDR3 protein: CASTTFGNQPQHF

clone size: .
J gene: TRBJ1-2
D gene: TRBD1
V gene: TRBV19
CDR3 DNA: TGTGCCAGTAGTCCTCAGGGGGCAGGTGGCTACACCTTC
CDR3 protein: CASSPQGAGGYTF

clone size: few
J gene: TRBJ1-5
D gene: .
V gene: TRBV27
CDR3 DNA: TGTGCCAGCAGTCCCATCGCCCCGGGAAACAATCAGCCCCAGCATTTT
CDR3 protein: CASSPIAPGNNQPQHF

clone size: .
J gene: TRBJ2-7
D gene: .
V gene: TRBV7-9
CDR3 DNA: TGTGCCAGCAGCCCTACCTTGGACGTCTACGAGCAGTACTTC
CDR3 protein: CASSPTLDVYEQYF

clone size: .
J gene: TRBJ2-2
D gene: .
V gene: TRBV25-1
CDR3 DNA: TGTGCCAGCAGTGATTCCAACCCGGGACGTGGGGGGGAGCTGTTTTTT
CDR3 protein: CASSDSNPGRGGELFF

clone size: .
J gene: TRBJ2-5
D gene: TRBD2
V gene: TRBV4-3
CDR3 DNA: TGCGCCAGCAGCCCAACGGGAGGGTCGGAGACCCAGTACTTC
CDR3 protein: CASSPTGGSETQYF

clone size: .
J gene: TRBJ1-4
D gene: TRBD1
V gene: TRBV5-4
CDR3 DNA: TGTGCCAGCAGCTTGGAGAAGGAGGGACAGCGCTTGGGAAAACTGTTTTTT
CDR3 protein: CASSLEKEGQRLGKLFF

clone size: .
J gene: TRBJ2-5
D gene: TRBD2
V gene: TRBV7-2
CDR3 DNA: TGTGCCAGCAGCGACGGACTAGCGGGGGGTAGAGAGACCCAGTACTTC
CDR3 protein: CASSDGLAGGRETQYF

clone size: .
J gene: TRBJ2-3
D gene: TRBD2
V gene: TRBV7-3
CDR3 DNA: TGTGCCAGTTCAGCGGGGGTTAGCACAGATACGCAGTATTTT
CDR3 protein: CASSAGVSTDTQYF